A single sample is the source of the 30 T cell receptor beta chains below, sequenced in a study of human T cells and chemical hapten exposure. TCRdb re-called the RACE reads with MiXCR, one entry per CDR3 protein. The sample shows approximately 120,000 distinct CDR3 sequences, roughly 10% of them seen only once. The time point: patch test 2, 6 weeks after DPC sensitization. The sample's treatment: therapeutic diphenylcyclopropenone sensitization with weekly scalp DPC. The sequencing here drew on whole blood, taken in connection with sensitization to the hapten diphenylcyclopropenone (DPC). The origin of the receptors is a woman in her forties with alopecia areata. Some clones in this sample may be carry-over from other donors' samples.

The chain links TRBV4-3 to TRBJ2-1; D is uncertain. There are 13 residues in the CDR3. Germline V CDR1 and CDR2: LGHNA, YSLEER. Trimming removed 4 bases from V and 5 bases from J, with 9 bases in between. The DNA of the CDR3 is TGCGCCAGCAGCCTAGGGCGAAACAATGAGCAGTTCTTC. Translation gives CASSLGRNNEQFF.

This clonotype was counted ten times or more. CDR3: CASILGSYNEQFF. Here the CDR3 DNA reads TGTGCCAGTATACTGGGCTCCTACAATGAGCAGTTCTTC. The rearrangement uses TRBV7-3 and TRBJ2-1; no clear D. The germline V gene encodes CDR1 SGHTA and CDR2 FQGTGA. The CDR3 consists of 13 residues. Trimming left V 9 bases short and J 0 bases short, with 9 bases between.

This clonotype came up many times. This chain links TRBV6-5 with TRBJ2-1; 12 nucleotides agree with TRBD1. The CDR3 consists of 17 residues. Per the germline V gene, CDR1 is MNHEY and CDR2 is SVGAGI. Losses at the gene ends were 3 bases for V and 7 bases for J; bases not matched to a gene: 10. The DNA of the CDR3 is TGTGCCAGCAGTTATAATTTAGGGACAGGGGGCTATAATGAGCAGTTCTTC. Translating it yields CASSYNLGTGGYNEQFF.

This clonotype came up a few times. This chain connects TRBV5-1 to TRBJ1-1; unclear D gene. Looked up from germline, CDR1 is SGHRS and CDR2 is YFSETQ. With 2 bases removed from V and 1 base from J, the gap between germline ends came to 12 bases. This CDR3 has 15 amino acids. CDR3 bases: TGCGCCAGCAGCTTTCAAGCGACGGCGAACACTGAAGCTTTCTTT. It specifies CASSFQATANTEAFF. Complete variable domain (other parts from reference TRBV5-1 and TRBJ1-1): KAGVTQTPRYLIKTRGQQVTLSCSPISGHRSVSWYQQTPGQGLQFLFEYFSETQRNKGNFPGRFSGRQFSNSRSEMNVSTLELGDSALYLCASSFQATANTEAFFGQGTRLTVV.

V and J are TRBV6-6 and TRBJ1-6; D is unresolved. V dropped 5 bases and J dropped 14 bases, with 16 bases sitting between them. The CDR3 loop spans 13 amino acids. Looked up from germline, CDR1 is MNHNY and CDR2 is SVGAGI (reference sequence). CDR3 residues: CASSPPSVGTLHF. The DNA for the CDR3 is TGTGCCAGCAGTCCCCCCTCAGTGGGAACCCTCCACTTT.

This clonotype was detected many times. The rearrangement uses TRBV28 and TRBJ2-1; TRBD2 aligns across 9 bases. This CDR3 is 18 amino acids long. The V gene's germline CDR1 is MDHEN and CDR2 SYDVKM. The J segment lost 0 bases and the V segment lost 5 bases, leaving 11 bases of the junction unmatched. The chain's CDR3 is CASSVSPRGGSSYNEQFF. The CDR3 DNA follows: TGTGCCAGCAGTGTATCTCCGCGGGGGGGAAGCTCCTACAATGAGCAGTTCTTC.

This chain uses TRBV6-5 with TRBJ2-1; 9 bases line up with TRBD2. The CDR3 spans 15 residues. Germline CDR1 MNHEY, CDR2 SVGAGI. V shed 6 bases, J shed 8 bases, and the junction held 11 bases outside the gene matches. For the CDR3, the DNA is TGTGCCAGCAGGAAACCTGCGGGGGGGAAGGATGAGCAGTTCTTC. This codes for CASRKPAGGKDEQFF.

This clonotype has just a few counts. V usage is TRBV7-8 and J usage is TRBJ2-5; D possibly corresponds to TRBD1 (5 bases). The CDR3 is 14 residues long. CDR1 SGHVS and CDR2 FQNEAQ come from the germline V gene. Trimming took off 3 bases at V and 1 base at J, with 9 bases between the two ends. CDR3 amino acids: CASSFQTVQETQYF. For the CDR3, the DNA is TGTGCCAGCAGCTTCCAGACAGTCCAAGAGACCCAGTACTTC.

There are a few counts of this clonotype. The chain is built from TRBV7-6 and TRBJ2-1; D is unresolved. CDR1 and CDR2 from the germline V gene are SGHVS and FNYEAQ. This CDR3 comprises 14 residues. V was clipped by 3 bases and J by 6 bases, with 12 bases between them. CDR3 in DNA: TGTGCCAGCAGCTTGGCCCCTTCTGCCAATGAGCAGTTCTTC. Protein product: CASSLAPSANEQFF.

This sequence joins TRBV4-1 and TRBJ1-3; D is possibly TRBD1 (6 bases). CDR1 is MGHRA and CDR2 is YSYEKL in the germline V gene. Trimming removed 1 base at V and 0 bases at J, with 13 bases between. This CDR3 contains 17 residues. CDR3 region: CASSQVLGANSGNTIYF. In DNA, the CDR3 is TGCGCCAGCAGCCAAGTATTGGGGGCGAACTCTGGAAACACCATATATTTT.

This clonotype was detected a few times. J is TRBJ2-2 and V is TRBV12-5, with TRBD1 matching over 7 bases. Unmatched junction bases numbered 5, after V lost 4 bases and J lost 0 bases. Germline CDR1 is LGHNT and CDR2 is FRNRAP. This CDR3 contains 16 residues. This CDR3 is CASGSTGTANTGELFF. The CDR3 region has the DNA TGTGCTAGTGGTTCAACCGGGACAGCGAACACCGGGGAGCTGTTTTTT.

The chain combines TRBV20-1 with TRBJ2-2; 10 bases fit TRBD2. CDR3 length: 15 residues. V shed 1 base, J shed 1 base, and the junction held 0 bases outside the gene matches. Germline V gene sequence: CDR1 DFQATT, CDR2 SNEGSKA (reference sequence). This CDR3 is CSARGTSGNTGELFF. The CDR3 DNA reads as TGCAGTGCTAGAGGGACTAGCGGGAACACCGGGGAGCTGTTTTTT.

The rearrangement uses TRBV7-9 and TRBJ2-5, with TRBD1 as a possible D gene (6 bases). There are 15 residues in the CDR3. Deletions cut 1 base from V and 5 bases from J, with 14 bases between. Looked up from germline, CDR1 is SEHNR and CDR2 is FQNEAQ (reference sequence). The CDR3 protein is CASSLGPGAQETQYF. The CDR3 bases are TGTGCCAGCAGCTTAGGCCCAGGGGCGCAGGAGACCCAGTACTTC.

This clonotype has a count of ten or more. This chain uses TRBV10-3 with TRBJ2-7; 8 nucleotides line up with TRBD1. V lost 6 bases to trimming and J lost 0 bases; unmatched junction nucleotides: 4. The germline CDR1 and CDR2 sequences are ENHRY and SYGVKD. The CDR3 is 14 residues long. As DNA, the CDR3 is TGTGCCATCAGGGGACAGGCTAGCTCCTACGAGCAGTACTTC. Amino acid sequence: CAIRGQASSYEQYF.

In its sample, this clonotype was seen many times. This sequence joins TRBV30 and TRBJ1-3; D is perhaps TRBD1 (5 bases). The length of the CDR3 is 13 residues. Trimming removed 3 bases from V and 4 bases from J, with 10 bases in between. CDR1 and CDR2 (germline): GTSNPN, SVGIG (reference sequence). This CDR3 reads CAWSGGLGNTIYF. Written as DNA, the CDR3 is TGTGCCTGGAGCGGGGGACTGGGAAACACCATATATTTT.

On this clonotype itself: Just one base apart from a much larger clone, this may be a read error. This chain connects TRBV3-1 to TRBJ2-2; D is possibly TRBD2 (6 bases). CDR1 and CDR2 from the germline V gene are LGHDT and YNNKEL (reference sequence). With 3 bases removed from V and 1 base from J, the gap between germline ends came to 12 bases. The CDR3 extends over 16 amino acids. CDR3 sequence: CASSHEPGGNTGELFF. The CDR3 DNA follows: TGTGCCAGCAGCCATGAGCCCGGGGGGAACACCGGGGAGCTGTTTTTT.

This clonotype was counted ten times or more. J is TRBJ2-1 and V is TRBV7-9; tentative D call: TRBD2 (6 bases). Germline V CDR1 and CDR2: SEHNR, FQNEAQ (reference sequence). CDR3 length equals 17 residues. V gave up 5 bases and J gave up 8 bases, with 25 bases separating them. The CDR3 nucleotides are TGTGCCAGCAGCCAACGGCCCGGGCGGGGCCGGGGGTATGAGCAGTTCTTC. Translating gives CASSQRPGRGRGYEQFF.

Ten or more counts support this clonotype. The DNA of the CDR3 is TGTGCCAGCAGCCTTACAGTGTACCAAGAGACCCAGTACTTC. It yields the protein CASSLTVYQETQYF. This chain uses TRBV5-6 with TRBJ2-5; D uncertain. Germline CDR1 and CDR2: SGHDT and YYEEEE. Trimming removed 4 bases at V and 0 bases at J, with 10 bases between. This CDR3 is 14 amino acids long.

J is TRBJ1-4 and V is TRBV20-1, with a tentative D call TRBD1 (5 bases). V lost 2 bases and J lost 9, with 16 bases in between. This CDR3 is 14 amino acids long. Germline V lookup: CDR1 DFQATT, CDR2 SNEGSKA (reference sequence). The CDR3 DNA is TGCAGTGCTAGAATCCAGGGTCGAATTCAAAAACTGTTTTTT. It codes for CSARIQGRIQKLFF.

The rearrangement links TRBV5-1 to TRBJ1-2, with 9 bases identical to TRBD1. Germline CDR1 is SGHRS and CDR2 is YFSETQ. The CDR3 is 14 amino acids. V lost 5 bases and J lost 4; bases outside the gene matches: 6. The CDR3, as DNA: TGCGCCAGCAGGAGGGACAGGGAAAGCTATGGCTACACCTTC. Translated: CASRRDRESYGYTF.

V and J are TRBV12-3 or TRBV12-4 and TRBJ2-1; TRBD2 matches 11 bases. This CDR3 region has 16 residues. V was pared by 3 bases and J by 2 bases, with 3 bases of the junction left unmatched. CDR3 in amino acids: CASSFRLAGPYNEQFF. The CDR3 nucleotides read TGTGCCAGCAGTTTCCGACTAGCGGGGCCCTACAATGAGCAGTTCTTC.

This clonotype occurred a few times. The chain joins TRBV12-3 or TRBV12-4 to TRBJ2-2; D unclear. This CDR3 has 13 amino acids. V lost 6 bases to trimming and J lost 7 bases, with 12 bases between them. CDR3 residues: CASRGNRDGELFF. The CDR3 DNA follows: TGTGCCAGCAGGGGTAACAGAGACGGGGAGCTGTTTTTT.

In this sample, this clonotype turned up many times. The chain links TRBV20-1 to TRBJ2-4, with TRBD1 identical over 8 bases. J gave up 11 bases and V 2 bases, and 2 bases lay outside the gene matches. CDR1 DFQATT and CDR2 SNEGSKA come from the germline V gene (reference sequence). This CDR3 is 11 amino acids long. The CDR3 sequence is CSARTRGLQYF. CDR3 DNA: TGCAGTGCTAGAACCAGGGGGCTTCAGTACTTC.

CDR3 DNA sequence: TGCGCCAGCAGCCCGGACAGGGTCACCTACAATGAGCAGTTCTTC. This encodes CASSPDRVTYNEQFF. The chain is built from TRBV4-3 and TRBJ2-1; 8 bases line up with TRBD1. CDR1 and CDR2 (germline): LGHNA, YSLEER. The CDR3 totals 15 residues. V lost 4 bases, J lost 2 bases, and 4 bases stayed unmatched.

At least ten counts were recorded for this clonotype. This sequence joins TRBV7-2 and TRBJ2-7, with D possibly being TRBD2 (7 bases). This CDR3 has 15 amino acids. The germline gives CDR1 SGHTA, CDR2 FQGNSA. The germline V and J ends were trimmed by 4 bases and 2 bases, with 15 bases remaining between them. CDR3 protein: CASSWAGGGAYEQYF. CDR3 DNA sequence: TGTGCCAGCAGCTGGGCGGGCGGGGGCGCCTACGAGCAGTACTTC.

In this sample, this clonotype turned up many times. This chain joins TRBV7-9 and TRBJ1-5; 7 nucleotides align to TRBD1. CDR1 is SEHNR, CDR2 FQNEAQ, per germline (reference sequence). The CDR3 covers 16 residues. Trimming cost V 1 base and J 3 bases; bases outside gene matches: 6. The CDR3 is CASSLGETGNNQPQHF. Here the CDR3 DNA reads TGTGCCAGCAGCTTAGGGGAGACAGGGAACAATCAGCCCCAGCATTTT.

The CDR3 coding sequence is TGTGCCAGCAGTCCCCAGGGCCCGGGAATTCGCTCCTACAATGAGCAGTTCTTC. Its protein product is CASSPQGPGIRSYNEQFF. V gene TRBV6-2 or TRBV6-3 combines with J gene TRBJ2-1; TRBD1 or TRBD2 may be the D gene (5 bases each). Germline loops: CDR1 MNHEY, CDR2 SVGEGT. Deletions cut 5 bases from V and 0 bases from J, with 20 bases between. This CDR3 has 18 amino acids.

This clonotype was found a few times. The chain is built from TRBV28 and TRBJ2-5; TRBD1 matches at 7 bases. Germline CDR1 reads MDHEN; CDR2 reads SYDVKM. CDR3 length: 14 residues. V lost 6 bases to trimming and J lost 2 bases; unmatched junction nucleotides: 6. The CDR3 loop is CASSPGQPQETQYF. DNA for the CDR3: TGTGCCAGCAGCCCGGGACAGCCTCAAGAGACCCAGTACTTC.

The chain is built from TRBV18 and TRBJ2-2; D remains unclear. The CDR3 is made up of 16 amino acids. The ends were cut back, 2 bases at V and 1 base at J, with 11 bases in the middle. Germline V gene lookup returns CDR1 KGHSH and CDR2 LQKENI. DNA of the CDR3: TGTGCCAGCTCACCAGTGACGCTCCTGAACACCGGGGAGCTGTTTTTT. It codes for CASSPVTLLNTGELFF.

This clonotype was picked up a small number of times. The chain links TRBV29-1 to TRBJ2-2; 10 bases align to TRBD2. The germline gives CDR1 SQVTM, CDR2 ANQGSEA. The V segment lost 3 bases and the J segment 0 bases; nucleotides outside the gene matches: 7. This CDR3 region has 17 residues. CDR3 sequence: CSVETGLAGANTGELFF. CDR3 DNA sequence: TGCAGCGTTGAGACAGGGCTAGCGGGGGCGAACACCGGGGAGCTGTTTTTT.